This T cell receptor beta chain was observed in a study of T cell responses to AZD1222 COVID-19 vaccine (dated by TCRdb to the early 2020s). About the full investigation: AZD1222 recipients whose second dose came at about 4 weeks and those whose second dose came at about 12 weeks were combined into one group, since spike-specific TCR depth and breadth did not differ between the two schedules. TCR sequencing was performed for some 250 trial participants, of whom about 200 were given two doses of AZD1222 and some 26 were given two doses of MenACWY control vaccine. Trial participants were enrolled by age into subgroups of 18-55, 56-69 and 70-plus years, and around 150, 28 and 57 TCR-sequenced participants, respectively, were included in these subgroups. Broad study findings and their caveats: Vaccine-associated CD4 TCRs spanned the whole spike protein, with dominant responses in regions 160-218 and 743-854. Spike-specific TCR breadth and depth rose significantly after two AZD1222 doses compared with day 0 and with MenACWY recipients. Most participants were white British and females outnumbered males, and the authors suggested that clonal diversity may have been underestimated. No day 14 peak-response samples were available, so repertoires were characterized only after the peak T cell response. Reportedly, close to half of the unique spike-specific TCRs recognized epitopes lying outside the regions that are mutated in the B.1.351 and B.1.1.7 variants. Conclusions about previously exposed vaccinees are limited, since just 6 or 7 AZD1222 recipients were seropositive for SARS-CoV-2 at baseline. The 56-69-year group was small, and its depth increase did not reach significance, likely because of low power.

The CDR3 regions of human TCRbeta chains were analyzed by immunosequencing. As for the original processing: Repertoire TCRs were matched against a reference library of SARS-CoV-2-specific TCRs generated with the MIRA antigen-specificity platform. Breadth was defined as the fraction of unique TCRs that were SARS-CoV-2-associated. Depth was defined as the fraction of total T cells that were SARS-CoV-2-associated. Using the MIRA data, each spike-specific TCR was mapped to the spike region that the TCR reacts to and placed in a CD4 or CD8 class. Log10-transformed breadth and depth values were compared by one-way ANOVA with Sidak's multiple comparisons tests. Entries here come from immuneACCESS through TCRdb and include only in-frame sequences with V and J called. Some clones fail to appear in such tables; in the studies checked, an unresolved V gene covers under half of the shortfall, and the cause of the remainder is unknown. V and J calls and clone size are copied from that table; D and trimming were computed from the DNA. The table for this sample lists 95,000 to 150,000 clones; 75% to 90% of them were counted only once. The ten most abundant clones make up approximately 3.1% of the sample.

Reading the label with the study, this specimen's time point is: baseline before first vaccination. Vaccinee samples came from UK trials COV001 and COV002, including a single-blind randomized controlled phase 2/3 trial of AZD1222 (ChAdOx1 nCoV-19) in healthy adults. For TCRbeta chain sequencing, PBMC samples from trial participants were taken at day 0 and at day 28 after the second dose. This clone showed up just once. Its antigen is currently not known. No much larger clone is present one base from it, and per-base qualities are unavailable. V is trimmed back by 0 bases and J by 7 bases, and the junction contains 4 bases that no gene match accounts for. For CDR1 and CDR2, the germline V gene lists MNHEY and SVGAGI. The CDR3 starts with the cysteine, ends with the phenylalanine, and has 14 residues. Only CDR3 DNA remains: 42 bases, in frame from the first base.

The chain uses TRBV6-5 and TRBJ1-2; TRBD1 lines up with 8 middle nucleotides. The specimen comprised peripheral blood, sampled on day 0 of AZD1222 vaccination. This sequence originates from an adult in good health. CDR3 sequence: CASSYSTTGGGYTF. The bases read TGTGCCAGCAGTTACTCGACCACAGGGGGTGGCTACACCTTC.